These 11 T cell receptor beta chains share one sample of origin, sequenced in a study of Graves' ophthalmopathy and Graves' hyperthyroidism. RNA transcripts provided the template for amplifying TCR beta CDR3 regions. HTBI primers primed a first-round RT-PCR, and a second-round multiplex PCR followed. TCRdb analysed the multiplex PCR reads with MiXCR anew, one entry per CDR3 protein. The sample has 600,000 to 700,000 distinct CDR3 sequences; about 38% are singletons. Source material: peripheral blood. These receptors all come from an adult man with Graves' ophthalmopathy.

Details on this clonotype: A much larger clone differs from this one at a single base, so this may be a read error. V and J are TRBV7-9 and TRBJ1-2; D gene ambiguous. Germline loops: CDR1 SEHNR, CDR2 FQNEAQ (reference sequence). The CDR3 is made up of 13 amino acids. Trimming took 5 bases from V and 5 from J, leaving 12 bases between them. The CDR3 spells CASSTGPLYGYTF. The DNA for the CDR3 is TGTGCCAGCAGCACCGGGCCTCTTTATGGCTACACCTTC. Looking up the rest from reference TRBV7-9 and TRBJ1-2 gives the full variable domain: DTGVSQNPRHKITKRGQNVTFRCDPISEHNRLYWYRQTLGQGPEFLTYFQNEAQLEKSRLLSDRFSAERPKGSFSTLEIQRTEQGDSAMYLCASSTGPLYGYTFGSGTRLTVV.

This clonotype was observed a handful of times. The chain employs TRBV4-1 and TRBJ1-4; D is uncertain. Germline V CDR1 and CDR2: MGHRA, YSYEKL. V shed 6 bases and J shed 8 bases, with 13 bases lying between them. This CDR3 spans 13 amino acids. The CDR3 is CASRRVLREKLFF. CDR3 bases: TGCGCCAGCAGACGGGTTTTAAGGGAAAAACTGTTTTTT.

There are many counts of this clonotype. This sequence joins TRBV11-3 and TRBJ2-5; D ambiguous. CDR3 length: 12 amino acids. Trimming took off 7 bases at V and 4 bases at J, with 10 bases between the two ends. Germline V gives CDR1 SGHNT, CDR2 YENEEA. The CDR3 reads CASKDGRETQYF. For the CDR3, the DNA is TGTGCCAGCAAGGACGGACGAGAGACCCAGTACTTC.

The V and J genes are TRBV9 and TRBJ1-3; D call uncertain. The germline gives CDR1 SGDLS, CDR2 YYNGEE. The CDR3 has 14 residues. Trimming shortened V by 2 bases and J by 1 base, and 7 bases separated the two germline ends. DNA for the CDR3: TGTGCCAGCAGCGTTGAGGAGTCTGGAAACACCATATATTTT. Residues: CASSVEESGNTIYF.

As DNA, the CDR3 is TGTGCCAGTGCACAGGCAATGAACACTGAAGCTTTCTTT. Its protein is CASAQAMNTEAFF. The V gene is TRBV27, the J gene TRBJ1-1; maybe TRBD1 (5 bases). V was clipped by 9 bases and J by 0 bases, with 11 bases between them. Looked up from germline, CDR1 is MNHEY and CDR2 is SMNVEV (reference sequence). The CDR3 spans 13 residues.

This clonotype turned up a few times. V and J are TRBV12-5 and TRBJ2-2; 7 nucleotides align to TRBD2. Unmatched junction bases numbered 3, after V lost 3 bases and J lost 5 bases. There are 14 residues in the CDR3. CDR1 and CDR2 (germline): LGHNT, FRNRAP. The CDR3 is CASGFWRETGELFF. CDR3 bases: TGTGCTAGTGGTTTCTGGCGGGAGACCGGGGAGCTGTTTTTT.

As regards this clonotype: Because the CDR3's place on the DNA is in doubt, the DNA is left out and the CDR3 is given as listed by TCRdb. The chain uses TRBV5-6 and TRBJ1-1; TRBD1, the table's D call, was not compared with the DNA. Germline-derived CDR1 and CDR2 are SGHDT and YYEEEE. The CDR3 spans 13 residues, counting both ends. The CDR3 here is CASSFGGGTEASF.

This clonotype was seen repeatedly, ten times or more. The chain has TRBV7-2 and TRBJ1-3; tentative D call: TRBD1 (5 bases). V lost 5 bases and J lost 0, with 11 bases in between. The CDR3 has 15 residues. Germline V gene data show CDR1 as SGHTA and CDR2 as FQGNSA. The CDR3 region is CASSQWDPSGNTIYF. CDR3 bases: TGTGCCAGCAGCCAATGGGACCCCTCTGGAAACACCATATATTTT.

This clonotype was observed many times. V and J are TRBV11-3 and TRBJ1-1; D perhaps matches TRBD1 (5 bases). Per germline, CDR1 SGHNT and CDR2 YENEEA. There are 15 residues in the CDR3. V shed 0 bases and J shed 3 bases, with 11 bases lying between them. The CDR3 DNA sequence: TGTGCCAGCAGCTTAGATTATGGGGCAGACACTGAAGCTTTCTTT. Its translation is CASSLDYGADTEAFF.

Ten or more counts support this clonotype. V usage is TRBV18 and J usage is TRBJ1-1; D gene ambiguous. This CDR3 is built from 13 residues. The V gene's germline CDR1 is KGHSH and CDR2 LQKENI. Trimming cost V 6 bases and J 2 bases, with 10 bases left between them. The CDR3 DNA reads as TGTGCCAGCTCGAATACAGTAAACACTGAAGCTTTCTTT. It codes for CASSNTVNTEAFF.

The chain carries TRBV27 and TRBJ2-7; a possible D gene is TRBD1 (6 bases). The CDR3 runs to 14 residues. With 4 bases removed from V and 7 bases from J, the gap between germline ends came to 17 bases. Germline V gene sequence: CDR1 MNHEY, CDR2 SMNVEV (reference sequence). The CDR3 region is CASSSTGGPWEQYF. CDR3 sequence (DNA): TGTGCCAGCAGTTCGACAGGCGGGCCTTGGGAGCAGTACTTC.